A selection of T cell receptor beta chains follows, all from one sample in a study of T cells after yellow fever vaccination. Each CDR3 protein gets one entry after TCRdb re-called the 5' RACE reads with MiXCR. The table has 100,000 or so distinct CDR3 sequences, under 9% seen once. The sample in question was CD8+ T cells not binding an NS4B(214-222) dextramer, sorted from PBMCs, obtained less than 16 days after the first yellow fever vaccination. Receptors originate from a man in his late teens or twenties who received the YFV17D yellow fever vaccine. CDR3s include the opening cysteine and the closing phenylalanine or tryptophan. A D gene is named only where the DNA matches it firmly. Some rows mark clone size as missing; the rest say once, few, many or name a class of expanded clone.

few,TRBV25-1,NA,17,TRBJ2-6,CASSDTRASSGANVLTF,TGTGCCAGCAGTGACACCCGGGCCTCATCTGGGGCCAACGTCCTGACTTTC
few,TRBV5-1,NA,19,TRBJ2-2,CASSSPTMTAFANTGELFF,TGCGCCAGCAGCTCCCCCACTATGACAGCTTTCGCGAACACCGGGGAGCTGTTTTTT
NA,TRBV27,NA,14,TRBJ2-4,CASSPGAFGNIQYF,TGTGCCAGCAGTCCGGGAGCCTTTGGGAACATTCAGTACTTC
NA,TRBV4-1,NA,15,TRBJ1-2,CASSLKTGANYGYTF,TGCGCCAGCAGCCTGAAGACAGGCGCTAACTATGGCTACACCTTC
NA,TRBV7-9,NA,13,TRBJ2-5,CASAQGSPETQYF,TGTGCCAGCGCGCAGGGGTCACCGGAGACCCAGTACTTC
few,TRBV19,NA,15,TRBJ1-5,CASRSRDNGNQPQHF,TGTGCCAGTAGGTCTCGGGACAATGGCAATCAGCCCCAGCATTTT
few,TRBV3-1,NA,14,TRBJ2-2,CASSQGSYTGELFF,TGTGCCAGCAGCCAAGGCAGCTACACCGGGGAGCTGTTTTTT
few,TRBV11-2,TRBD1,14,TRBJ1-6,CASSLGGQGSPLHF,TGTGCCAGCAGCTTAGGGGGACAGGGTTCACCCCTCCACTTT
few,TRBV12-3/TRBV12-4,NA,13,TRBJ1-5,CASSSFGNQPQHF,TGTGCCAGCAGTTCCTTCGGAAATCAGCCCCAGCATTTT
few,TRBV29-1,NA,12,TRBJ1-1,CSERKGSAEAFF,TGCAGCGAACGAAAGGGGAGCGCTGAAGCTTTCTTT
NA,TRBV9,NA,13,TRBJ1-2,CASSNTEWYGYTF,TGTGCCAGCAGCAATACGGAATGGTATGGCTACACCTTC
many,TRBV25-1,NA,13,TRBJ1-2,CASSTTGRNGYTF,TGTGCCAGCAGTACTACAGGGCGAAATGGCTACACCTTC
many,TRBV5-6,NA,13,TRBJ2-5,CASSYATPETQYF,TGTGCCAGCAGCTACGCTACCCCAGAGACCCAGTACTTC
NA,TRBV4-1,TRBD1,16,TRBJ1-4,CASSQGLTGDDEKLFF,TGCGCCAGCAGCCAAGGCCTAACAGGGGACGATGAAAAACTGTTTTTT
few,TRBV27,NA,13,TRBJ1-5,CASRPRLGGPQHF,TGTGCCAGCAGGCCGAGACTGGGGGGGCCCCAGCATTTT
NA,TRBV6-1,TRBD1,15,TRBJ1-1,CASMGQVLVITEAFF,TGTGCCAGCATGGGACAGGTATTGGTGATCACTGAAGCTTTCTTT
NA,TRBV9,NA,14,TRBJ2-7,CASSAGQGGDEQYF,TGTGCCAGCAGCGCAGGCCAGGGTGGGGACGAGCAGTACTTC
few,TRBV12-3/TRBV12-4,TRBD2,15,TRBJ2-6,CASSSGGAGANVLTF,TGTGCCAGCAGCAGCGGGGGGGCTGGGGCCAACGTCCTGACTTTC
NA,TRBV9,TRBD2,15,TRBJ2-3,CASSPTGTNTDKQYF,TGTGCCAGCAGCCCGACCGGGACTAACACAGATAAGCAGTATTTT
few,TRBV6-5,NA,14,TRBJ1-1,CASSYSTPEVEAFF,TGTGCCAGCAGTTACTCGACCCCGGAGGTTGAAGCTTTCTTT
few,TRBV11-2,NA,16,TRBJ2-3,CASSFQPGGLTDTQYF,TGTGCCAGCAGCTTCCAACCGGGGGGCCTCACAGATACGCAGTATTTT
NA,TRBV5-1,NA,17,TRBJ2-1,CASSRFVVDASYNEQFF,TGCGCCAGCAGCCGTTTTGTAGTAGATGCATCCTACAATGAGCAGTTCTTC
many,TRBV4-3,NA,15,TRBJ2-3,CASSQDPGSTDTQYF,TGCGCCAGCAGCCAAGACCCCGGGAGCACAGATACGCAGTATTTT
NA,TRBV29-1,NA,14,TRBJ1-3,CSVADPGQGNTIYF,TGCAGCGTTGCAGACCCGGGGCAAGGAAACACCATATATTTT
many,TRBV4-3,TRBD1,16,TRBJ1-4,CASSQMADRGGEKLFF,TGCGCCAGCAGCCAGATGGCGGACAGGGGGGGAGAAAAACTGTTTTTT
few,TRBV12-3/TRBV12-4,NA,15,TRBJ1-4,CASRPRTGPNEKLFF,TGTGCCAGCAGGCCCAGGACCGGCCCGAATGAAAAACTGTTTTTT
many,TRBV11-1,NA,16,TRBJ2-1,CASSLDQGSSYNEQFF,TGTGCCAGCAGCTTAGACCAGGGGAGCTCCTACAATGAGCAGTTCTTC
many,TRBV5-1,TRBD1,16,TRBJ2-1,CASSFTPGQGKDEQFF,TGCGCCAGCAGCTTCACCCCGGGACAGGGTAAAGACGAGCAGTTCTTC
few,TRBV12-3/TRBV12-4,NA,15,TRBJ2-1,CASLLTAGQDNEQFF,TGTGCCAGTCTTCTAACGGCGGGGCAAGACAATGAGCAGTTCTTC
few,TRBV7-9,TRBD2,16,TRBJ2-7,CASSVSSGGPIYEQYF,TGTGCCAGCAGTGTCTCAAGCGGGGGGCCGATCTACGAGCAGTACTTC
few,TRBV4-3,TRBD2,18,TRBJ2-7,CASSQETPLAGALYEQYF,TGCGCCAGCAGCCAAGAGACCCCACTAGCGGGGGCTCTCTACGAGCAGTACTTC
NA,TRBV5-5,NA,15,TRBJ2-2,CASSQPGQRIGELFF,TGTGCCAGCAGCCAGCCGGGACAACGGATCGGGGAGCTGTTTTTT
few,TRBV4-1,NA,16,TRBJ1-2,CASSQDLGFANYGYTF,TGCGCCAGCAGCCAAGACTTGGGATTTGCTAACTATGGCTACACCTTC